This T cell receptor (beta chain) was obtained from a study of shared clonotypes between healthy human individuals (dated by TCRdb to 2020 to 2022). Regarding the complete study: A couple of women and three men aged 18 to 49 years were included in the cohort. Per donor, three plates each were used for CD4 naive and CD4 memory, two for CD8 naive, and one for CD8 memory. Blood TCR repertoires of 5 or 6 healthy adults were deeply sequenced to estimate repertoire size and the extent of clonotype sharing between individuals. To increase sequencing depth and limit assay-specific biases, TCR repertoire library preparation and sequencing were carried out by different laboratories using diverse techniques. Leukapheresis yielded between about 0.85 and 9.5 billion PBMCs per donor. Findings and caveats that apply to the study as a whole: Clonotypes shared by all four sorted-subset donors showed higher generation probabilities than non-shared clonotypes. Incomplete sequencing was indicated by rarefaction of sorted-subset datasets, despite the large sequencing depth. Across a handful of donors, about 5% of naive CD4, approximately 3.5% of naive CD8, 2.3% of memory CD4, and over 0.35% of memory CD8 clonotypes were shared. Larger estimated clonotype richness was generally found for naive subsets than for memory subsets. Based on pairwise subsampling, the degree of clonotype sharing among donors was expected to be affected by sequencing depth. Only blood was sampled, and tissue TCR repertoires likely differ from those in blood. Because the study included only a small number of donors, the genetic and exposure-history diversity represented was limited.

Using the deep immunoSEQ assay, TCR CDR3 regions were amplified from genomic DNA by multiplex PCR. Genomic DNA extracted from each cell subset was distributed evenly over all wells of several immunoSEQ 96-well plates, and each plate served as one replicate. For sorted subsets, each replicate PCR was loaded with roughly 0.2 ug genomic DNA, equivalent to about 30,000 T cell genomes. Purified libraries were measured with a Qubit 3.0 fluorometer, size-checked on a Bioanalyzer 2100, and measured again with the KAPA Library Quantification kit. Every immunoSEQ 96-well plate was sequenced on a dedicated single-read 150-cycle Illumina NextSeq 550 flow cell. As for the authors' bioinformatics: Because only junctional sequences without quality scores were contained in the immunoSEQ output, filtering matching that applied to full-length reads could not be performed. To assign V/J genes and CDR3, sequences were annotated using PyIR, a Python wrapper for IgBLAST v1.9, with IMGT germline references. Reads were filtered out if the reads had weak V/J assignments (E-value above 1e-6), no CDR3, stop codons, out-of-frame junctions, or ambiguous translated residues. V3J clonotypes were defined by identical inferred V gene, J gene, and CDR3 amino acid sequence. To compute the percentage overlap between repertoires, the number of shared unique clonotypes was divided by the size of the smaller repertoire. Three approaches were used to assess repertoire richness: RTK rarefaction, the Chao1 estimator, and Recon v2.1 estimates of unobserved clonotypes. OLGA was used to compute generation probabilities for all TCRbeta clonotypes that the gDNA method yielded from a few donors. TCRdb stores this immuneACCESS table with in-frame sequences only. Part of the clones is absent; in the studies checked, under half of the shortfall reflects unresolved V genes, and no reason is known for the rest. V and J calls and clone size are those listed in that table; D and trimming were worked out from the DNA. The sample table contains approximately 2.1 million clones; only one count was recorded for more than 80% of them. The ten most abundant clones make up 0.3% to 0.4% of the sample.

CDR1 and CDR2 were assigned from the germline V gene as SGHRS and YFSETQ. Compared with germline, V lacks 10 bases and J lacks 2 bases; bases without a gene match: 12. The CDR3 measures 16 amino acids from cysteine to phenylalanine. Just CDR3 DNA is preserved here, 48 bases in frame from base 1. Points on this clone: Its antigen remains unidentified. No per-base quality is available; no much larger clone lies one base away.

The donors were healthy, HIV-negative adults who had no recently reported acute infections or vaccinations. Every donor was a Caucasian adult residing in Nashville, Tennessee, USA. CD4+ T cells were enriched by magnetic negative selection; naive cells were then positively selected on CD45RA, and the negative fraction formed the memory subset. Blood was collected by leukapheresis, and PBMCs were isolated by Ficoll-Histopaque density gradient centrifugation and then cryopreserved in liquid nitrogen vapor phase. Analytical flow cytometry was used to check the purity and quantity of each magnetically sorted T cell population. From each sorted fraction, genomic DNA was isolated and quantified by UV absorbance on a Nanodrop 2000c.

The specimen was naive CD4+ T cells from PBMCs. In the paper's terms, the cell subset or site label means: CD45RA+ positively selected. The source of this sequence is a man aged 18 to 30 in good health. Some clones in this sample may be carry-over from other donors' samples. The rearrangement joined TRBV5-1 to TRBJ2-6, and 7 junctional nucleotides match TRBD1. The nucleotides read TGCGCCTCCACCCCCTCGACAGGGACTGGGGCCAACGTCCTGACTTTC. It translates as CASTPSTGTGANVLTF.